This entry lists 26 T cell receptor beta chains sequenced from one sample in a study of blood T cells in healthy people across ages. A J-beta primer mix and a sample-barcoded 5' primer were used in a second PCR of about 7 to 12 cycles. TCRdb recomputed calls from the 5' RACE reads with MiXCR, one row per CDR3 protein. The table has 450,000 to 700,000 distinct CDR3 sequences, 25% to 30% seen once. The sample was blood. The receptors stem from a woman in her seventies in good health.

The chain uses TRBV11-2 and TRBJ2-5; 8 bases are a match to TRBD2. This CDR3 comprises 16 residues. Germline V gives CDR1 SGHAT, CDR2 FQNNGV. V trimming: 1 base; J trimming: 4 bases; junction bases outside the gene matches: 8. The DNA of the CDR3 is TGTGCCAGCAGCTTAGGGCTAGCGGGTACACGAGAGACCCAGTACTTC. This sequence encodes CASSLGLAGTRETQYF. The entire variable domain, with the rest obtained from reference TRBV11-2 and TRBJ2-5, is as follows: EAGVAQSPRYKIIEKRQSVAFWCNPISGHATLYWYQQILGQGPKLLIQFQNNGVVDDSQLPKDRFSAERLKGVDSTLKIQPAKLEDSAVYLCASSLGLAGTRETQYFGPGTRLLVL.

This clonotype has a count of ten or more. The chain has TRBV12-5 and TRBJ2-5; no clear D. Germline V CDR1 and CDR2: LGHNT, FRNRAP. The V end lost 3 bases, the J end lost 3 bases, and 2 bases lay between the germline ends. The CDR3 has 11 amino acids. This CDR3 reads CASGFKETQYF. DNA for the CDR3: TGTGCTAGTGGTTTCAAAGAGACCCAGTACTTC.

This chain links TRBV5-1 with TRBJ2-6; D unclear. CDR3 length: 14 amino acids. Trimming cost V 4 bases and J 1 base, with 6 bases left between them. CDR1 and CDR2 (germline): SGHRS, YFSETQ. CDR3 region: CASSDQSGANVLTF. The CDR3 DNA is TGCGCCAGCAGCGATCAGTCTGGGGCCAACGTCCTGACTTTC.

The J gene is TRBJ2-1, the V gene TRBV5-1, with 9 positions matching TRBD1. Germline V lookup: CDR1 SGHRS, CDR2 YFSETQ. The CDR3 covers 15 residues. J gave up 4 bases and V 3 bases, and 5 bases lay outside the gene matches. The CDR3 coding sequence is TGCGCCAGCAGCTACAGGGGGCGTCAATACAATGAGCAGTTCTTC. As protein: CASSYRGRQYNEQFF.

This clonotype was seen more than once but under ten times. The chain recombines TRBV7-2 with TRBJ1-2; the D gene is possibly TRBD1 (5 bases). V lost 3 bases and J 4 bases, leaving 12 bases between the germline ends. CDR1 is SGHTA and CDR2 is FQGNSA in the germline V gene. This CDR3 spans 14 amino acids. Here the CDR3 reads CASSLVVGGYGYTF. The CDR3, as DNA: TGTGCCAGCAGCTTGGTCGTGGGGGGCTATGGCTACACCTTC.

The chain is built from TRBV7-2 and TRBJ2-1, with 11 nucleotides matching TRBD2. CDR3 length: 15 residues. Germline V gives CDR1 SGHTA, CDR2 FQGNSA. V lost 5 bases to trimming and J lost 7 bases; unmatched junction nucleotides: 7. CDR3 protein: CASSPPSGGTNEQFF. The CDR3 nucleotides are TGTGCCAGCAGCCCCCCTAGCGGGGGGACTAATGAGCAGTTCTTC. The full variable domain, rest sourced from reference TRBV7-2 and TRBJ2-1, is GAGVSQSPSNKVTEKGKDVELRCDPISGHTALYWYRQSLGQGLEFLIYFQGNSAPDKSGLPSDRFSAERTGGSVSTLTIQRTQQEDSAVYLCASSPPSGGTNEQFFGPGTRLTVL.

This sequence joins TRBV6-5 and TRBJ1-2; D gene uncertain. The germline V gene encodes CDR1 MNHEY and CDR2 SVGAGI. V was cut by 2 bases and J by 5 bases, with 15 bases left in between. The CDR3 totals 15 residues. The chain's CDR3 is CASSYDRRPTYGYTF. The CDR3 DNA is TGTGCCAGCAGTTACGATCGGAGACCCACATATGGCTACACCTTC.

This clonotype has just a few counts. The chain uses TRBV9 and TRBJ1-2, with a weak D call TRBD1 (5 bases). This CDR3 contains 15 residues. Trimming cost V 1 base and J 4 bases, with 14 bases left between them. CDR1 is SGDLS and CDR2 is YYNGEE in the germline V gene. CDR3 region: CASSVNQGSGYGYTF. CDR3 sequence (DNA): TGTGCCAGCAGCGTAAACCAGGGCTCGGGCTATGGCTACACCTTC.

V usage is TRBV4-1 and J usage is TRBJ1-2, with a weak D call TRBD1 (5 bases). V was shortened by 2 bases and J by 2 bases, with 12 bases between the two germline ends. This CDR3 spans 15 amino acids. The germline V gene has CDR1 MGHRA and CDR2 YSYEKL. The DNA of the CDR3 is TGCGCCAGCAGCCAACCCTTCGACAGAAACTATGGCTACACCTTC. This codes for CASSQPFDRNYGYTF.

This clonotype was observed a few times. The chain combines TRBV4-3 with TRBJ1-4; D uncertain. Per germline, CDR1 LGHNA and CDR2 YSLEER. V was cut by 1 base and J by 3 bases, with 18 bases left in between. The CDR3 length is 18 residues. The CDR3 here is CASSQVWGSEGSNEKLFF. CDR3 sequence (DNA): TGCGCCAGCAGCCAAGTCTGGGGTTCCGAGGGATCTAATGAAAAACTGTTTTTT.

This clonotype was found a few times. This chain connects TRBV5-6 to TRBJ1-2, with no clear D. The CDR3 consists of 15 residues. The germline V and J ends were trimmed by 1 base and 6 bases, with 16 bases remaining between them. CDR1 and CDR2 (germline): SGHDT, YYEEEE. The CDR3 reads CASSLRAGVANGYTF. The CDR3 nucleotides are TGTGCCAGCAGCTTGCGGGCAGGAGTGGCGAATGGCTACACCTTC.

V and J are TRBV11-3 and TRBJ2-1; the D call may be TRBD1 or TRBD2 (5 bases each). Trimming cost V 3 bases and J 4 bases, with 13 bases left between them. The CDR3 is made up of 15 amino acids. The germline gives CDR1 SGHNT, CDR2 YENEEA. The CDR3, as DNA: TGTGCCAGCAGCTTCGCCAAGGGACCGTACAATGAGCAGTTCTTC. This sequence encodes CASSFAKGPYNEQFF. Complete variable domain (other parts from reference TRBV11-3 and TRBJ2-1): EAGVVQSPRYKIIEKKQPVAFWCNPISGHNTLYWYLQNLGQGPELLIRYENEEAVDDSQLPKDRFSAERLKGVDSTLKIQPAELGDSAVYLCASSFAKGPYNEQFFGPGTRLTVL.

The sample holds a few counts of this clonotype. The CDR3 loop is CASSYSGGNLYEQYF. The CDR3 DNA reads TGTGCCAGCAGTTACTCAGGCGGAAATCTCTACGAGCAGTACTTC. The genes are TRBV6-2 or TRBV6-3 and TRBJ2-7; D is unresolved. Trimming shortened V by 0 bases and J by 3 bases, and 12 bases separated the two germline ends. The CDR3 has 15 residues. Germline V gene lookup returns CDR1 MNHEY and CDR2 SVGEGT.

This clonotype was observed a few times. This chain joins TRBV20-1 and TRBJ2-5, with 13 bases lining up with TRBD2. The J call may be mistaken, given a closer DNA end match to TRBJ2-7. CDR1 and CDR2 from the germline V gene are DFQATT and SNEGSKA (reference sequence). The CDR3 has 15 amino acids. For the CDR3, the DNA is TGCAGTGTCCCGGGACTAGCGGGGCAAACCTACGAGCAGTACTTC. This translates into CSVPGLAGQTYEQYF.

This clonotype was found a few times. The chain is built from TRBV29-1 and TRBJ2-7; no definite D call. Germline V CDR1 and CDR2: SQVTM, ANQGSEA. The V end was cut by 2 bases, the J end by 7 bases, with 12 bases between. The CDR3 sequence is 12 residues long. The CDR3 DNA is TGCAGCGTTGAAACCTATGTAGGGGAGCAGTACTTC. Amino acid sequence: CSVETYVGEQYF.

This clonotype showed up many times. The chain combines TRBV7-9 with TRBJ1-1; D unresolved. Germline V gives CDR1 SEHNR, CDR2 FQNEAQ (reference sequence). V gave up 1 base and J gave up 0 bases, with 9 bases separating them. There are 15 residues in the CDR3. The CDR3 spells CASSLGSGMNTEAFF. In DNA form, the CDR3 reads TGTGCCAGCAGCTTAGGGTCTGGCATGAACACTGAAGCTTTCTTT.

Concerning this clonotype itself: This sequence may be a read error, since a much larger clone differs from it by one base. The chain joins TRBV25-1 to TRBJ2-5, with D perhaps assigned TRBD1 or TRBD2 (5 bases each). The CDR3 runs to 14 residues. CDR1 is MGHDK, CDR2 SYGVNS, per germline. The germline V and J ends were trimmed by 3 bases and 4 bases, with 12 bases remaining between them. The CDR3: CASSDEGYRETQYF. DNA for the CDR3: TGTGCCAGCAGTGATGAGGGGTACCGAGAGACCCAGTACTTC.

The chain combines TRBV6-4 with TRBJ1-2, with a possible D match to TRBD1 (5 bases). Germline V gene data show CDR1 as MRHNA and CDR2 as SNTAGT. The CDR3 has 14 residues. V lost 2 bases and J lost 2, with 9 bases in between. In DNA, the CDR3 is TGTGCCAGCAGTGACGACAGAGGAAACTATGGCTACACCTTC. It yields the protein CASSDDRGNYGYTF.

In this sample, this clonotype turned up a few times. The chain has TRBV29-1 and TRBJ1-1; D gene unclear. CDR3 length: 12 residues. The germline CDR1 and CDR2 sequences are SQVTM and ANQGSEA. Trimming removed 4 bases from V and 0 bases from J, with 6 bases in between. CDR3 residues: CSVADLNTEAFF. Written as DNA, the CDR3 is TGCAGCGTTGCTGACTTGAACACTGAAGCTTTCTTT.

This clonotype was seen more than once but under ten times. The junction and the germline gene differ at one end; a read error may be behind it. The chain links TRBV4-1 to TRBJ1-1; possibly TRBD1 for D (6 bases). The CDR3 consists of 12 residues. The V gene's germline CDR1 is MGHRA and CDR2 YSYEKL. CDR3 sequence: CASSQVGQGCEF. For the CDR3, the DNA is TGCGCCAGCAGCCAAGTTGGGCAGGGGTGCGAATTT.

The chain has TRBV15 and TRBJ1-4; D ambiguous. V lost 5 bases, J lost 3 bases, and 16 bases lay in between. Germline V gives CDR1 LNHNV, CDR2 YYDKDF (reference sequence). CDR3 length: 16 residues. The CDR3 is CATSQRWGTANEKLFF. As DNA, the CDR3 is TGTGCCACCAGCCAGAGATGGGGTACGGCTAATGAAAAACTGTTTTTT.

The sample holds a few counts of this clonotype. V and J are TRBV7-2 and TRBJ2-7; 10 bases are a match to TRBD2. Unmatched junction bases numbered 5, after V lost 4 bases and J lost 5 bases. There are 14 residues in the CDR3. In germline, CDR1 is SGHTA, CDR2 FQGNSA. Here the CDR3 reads CASSSTSGTDEQYF. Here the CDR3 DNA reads TGTGCCAGCAGCTCTACTAGCGGGACGGACGAGCAGTACTTC.

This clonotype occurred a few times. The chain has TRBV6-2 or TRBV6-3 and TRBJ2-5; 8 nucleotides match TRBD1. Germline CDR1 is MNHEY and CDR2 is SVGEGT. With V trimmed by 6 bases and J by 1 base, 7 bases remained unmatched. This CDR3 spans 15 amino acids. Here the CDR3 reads CASRIGDRLQETQYF. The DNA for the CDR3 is TGTGCCAGCAGGATCGGGGACAGGCTCCAAGAGACCCAGTACTTC.

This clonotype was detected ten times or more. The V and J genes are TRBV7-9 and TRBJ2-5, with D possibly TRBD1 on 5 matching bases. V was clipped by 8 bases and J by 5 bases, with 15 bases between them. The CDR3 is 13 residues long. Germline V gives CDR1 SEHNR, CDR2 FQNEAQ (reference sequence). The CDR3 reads CASGDSGRETQYF. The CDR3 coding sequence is TGTGCCAGCGGAGACTCAGGGCGGGAGACCCAGTACTTC.

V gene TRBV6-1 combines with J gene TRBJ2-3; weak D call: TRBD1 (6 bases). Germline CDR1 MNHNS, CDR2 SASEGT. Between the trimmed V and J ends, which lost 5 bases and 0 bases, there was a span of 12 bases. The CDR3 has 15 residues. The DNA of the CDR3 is TGTGCCAGCAGTTGGACAGACCTCAGCACAGATACGCAGTATTTT. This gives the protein CASSWTDLSTDTQYF.

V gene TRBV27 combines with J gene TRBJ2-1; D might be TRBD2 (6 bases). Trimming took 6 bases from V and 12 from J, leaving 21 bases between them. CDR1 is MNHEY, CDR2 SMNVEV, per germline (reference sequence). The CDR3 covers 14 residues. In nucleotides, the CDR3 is TGTGCCAGCAGCCATCCGGGACTCTCCTGGGGGCAGTTCTTC. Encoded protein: CASSHPGLSWGQFF.